The entry below describes one TCR beta chain. Its antigen is not identified. Time point in this sample: week 11, during vaccination. Doses comprised 300 ug of mutant IDH1 20-mer peptide each, plus topical imiquimod. Data came from immunoSEQ multiplex PCR; TCRdb stores just in-frame clones and leaves some out. The sample contains some 120,000 clones, roughly 75% of which appear only once. The data are from a study of a mutant IDH1 vaccine in newly diagnosed glioma. Across the study: Patients began vaccination 4-6 weeks after radiotherapy alone, or with temozolomide cycles.

J was trimmed by 2 bases and V by 0 bases; bases with no gene match: 3. Germline V gene lookup returns CDR1 PRHDT and CDR2 FYEKMQ (reference sequence). This CDR3 has 15 amino acids. The sample was PBMCs, taken from a glioma patient whose treatment included an IDH1 peptide vaccine. This rearrangement joins TRBV13 to TRBJ2-7, with 8 bases lining up with TRBD2. This receptor was identified in a man aged 35 to 55 with glioma. CDR3 sequence reads: CASSLGRGAAYEQYF. CDR3 DNA: TGTGCCAGCAGCTTAGGGCGGGGGGCCGCCTACGAGCAGTACTTC.